The 4 T cell receptor beta chains below were found in one sample sequenced in a study of PD-1 blockade in classical Hodgkin lymphoma. Relapse was seen in all patients after autologous stem cell transplantation, and brentuximab vedotin exposure was variable. The method was immunoSEQ multiplex PCR; TCRdb's version includes in-frame clones alone and lacks a portion of them. The sample holds about 13,000 clones, roughly 80% seen once. The specimen comprised peripheral blood mononuclear cells (PBMCs), sampled at baseline. All receptors derive from a human donor with classical Hodgkin lymphoma.

The rearrangement uses TRBV7-8 and TRBJ2-2, with 8 nucleotides matching TRBD2. The CDR3 has 18 residues. The junction had 9 bases not matched to a gene; V was cut back by 2 bases and J by 1 base. Germline loops: CDR1 SGHVS, CDR2 FQNEAQ. CDR3 nucleotide sequence: TGTGCCAGCAGCTTAATCCGAATTAGCGGGAAGAACACCGGGGAGCTGTTTTTT. Its translation: CASSLIRISGKNTGELFF.

The chain employs TRBV28 and TRBJ2-5; D uncertain. This CDR3 is built from 13 residues. Trimming removed 3 bases from V and 4 bases from J, with 9 bases in between. Per the germline V gene, CDR1 is MDHEN and CDR2 is SYDVKM. Written as DNA, the CDR3 is TGTGCCAGCAGTTTGCTGGGAATAGAGACCCAGTACTTC. Translation gives CASSLLGIETQYF. Full variable domain (outside the CDR3, taken from reference TRBV28 and TRBJ2-5): DVKVTQSSRYLVKRTGEKVFLECVQDMDHENMFWYRQDPGLGLRLIYFSYDVKMKEKGDIPEGYSVSREKKERFSLILESASTNQTSMYLCASSLLGIETQYFGPGTRLLVL.

The chain has TRBV6-1 and TRBJ2-5, with 8 bases matching TRBD2. The DNA end is a closer match to TRBJ2-7, so the J assignment may be wrong. This CDR3 region has 15 residues. Germline values: CDR1 MNHNS, CDR2 SASEGT. Written as DNA, the CDR3 is TGTGCCAGCAGTGAATATGAGCGGGAGCCCCACGAGCAGTACTTC. Translating it yields CASSEYEREPHEQYF.

This sequence joins TRBV2 and TRBJ1-1; 8 bases line up with TRBD1. V lost 8 bases to trimming and J lost 9 bases; unmatched junction nucleotides: 17. CDR3 length: 15 residues. Germline loops: CDR1 SNHLY, CDR2 FYNNEI. CDR3 protein: CASGPPRTGIDKAFF. As DNA, the CDR3 is TGTGCCAGCGGACCCCCGCGGACAGGGATTGACAAAGCTTTCTTT.